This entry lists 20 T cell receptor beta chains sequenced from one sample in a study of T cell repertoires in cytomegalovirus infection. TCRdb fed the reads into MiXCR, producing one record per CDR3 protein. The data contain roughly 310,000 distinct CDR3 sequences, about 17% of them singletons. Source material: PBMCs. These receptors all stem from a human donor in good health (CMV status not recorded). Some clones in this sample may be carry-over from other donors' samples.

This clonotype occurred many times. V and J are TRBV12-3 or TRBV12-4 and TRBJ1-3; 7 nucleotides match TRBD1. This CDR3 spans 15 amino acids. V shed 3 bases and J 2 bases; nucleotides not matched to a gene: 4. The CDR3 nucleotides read TGTGCCAGCAGTTTTGACAGGGCGACTGGAAACACCATATATTTT. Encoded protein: CASSFDRATGNTIYF.

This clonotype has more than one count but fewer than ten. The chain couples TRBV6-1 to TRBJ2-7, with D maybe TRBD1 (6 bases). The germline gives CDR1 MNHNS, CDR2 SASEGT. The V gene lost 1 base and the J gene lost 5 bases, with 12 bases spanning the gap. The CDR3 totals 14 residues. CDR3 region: CASSEDNRVDEQYF. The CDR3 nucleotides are TGTGCCAGCAGTGAAGATAACAGGGTCGACGAGCAGTACTTC.

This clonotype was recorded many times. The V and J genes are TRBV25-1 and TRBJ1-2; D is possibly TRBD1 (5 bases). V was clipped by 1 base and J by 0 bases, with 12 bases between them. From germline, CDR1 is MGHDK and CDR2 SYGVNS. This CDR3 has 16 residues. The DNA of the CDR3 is TGTGCCAGCAGTGAATCGGGTACAGGAACTAACTATGGCTACACCTTC. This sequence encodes CASSESGTGTNYGYTF.

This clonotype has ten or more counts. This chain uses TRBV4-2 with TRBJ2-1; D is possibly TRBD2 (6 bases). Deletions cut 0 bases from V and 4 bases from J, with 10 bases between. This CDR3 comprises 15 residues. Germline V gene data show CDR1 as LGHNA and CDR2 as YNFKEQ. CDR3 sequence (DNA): TGTGCCAGCAGCCAAGACCCCGGGGGATACAATGAGCAGTTCTTC. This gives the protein CASSQDPGGYNEQFF.

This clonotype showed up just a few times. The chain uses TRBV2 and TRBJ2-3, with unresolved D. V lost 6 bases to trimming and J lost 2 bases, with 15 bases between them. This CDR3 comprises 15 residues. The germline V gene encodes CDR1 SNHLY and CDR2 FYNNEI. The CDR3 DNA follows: TGTGCCAGCAGGGAGCAGATCGGATTCACAGATACGCAGTATTTT. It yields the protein CASREQIGFTDTQYF.

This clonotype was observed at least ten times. The CDR3, as DNA: TGTGCCAGCAGGCTCCCTGGGGGACAGCAGCCCCAGCATTTT. Amino acids: CASRLPGGQQPQHF. The V gene is TRBV28, the J gene TRBJ1-5; the match to TRBD1 covers 7 bases. In germline, CDR1 is MDHEN, CDR2 SYDVKM. Trimming took 6 bases from V and 7 from J; bases not matched to a gene: 9. The CDR3 extends over 14 amino acids.

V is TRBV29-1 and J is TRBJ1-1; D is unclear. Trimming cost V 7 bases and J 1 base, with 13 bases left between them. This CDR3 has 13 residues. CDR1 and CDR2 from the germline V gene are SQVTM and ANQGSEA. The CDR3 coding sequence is TGCAGCGCCGCACGAACAGAGAACACTGAAGCTTTCTTT. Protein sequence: CSAARTENTEAFF.

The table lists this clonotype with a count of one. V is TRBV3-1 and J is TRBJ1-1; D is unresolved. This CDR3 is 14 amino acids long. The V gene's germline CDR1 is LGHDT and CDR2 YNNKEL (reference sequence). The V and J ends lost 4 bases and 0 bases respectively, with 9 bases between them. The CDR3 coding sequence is TGTGCCAGCAGCCCCCTCGCCATGAACACTGAAGCTTTCTTT. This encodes CASSPLAMNTEAFF.

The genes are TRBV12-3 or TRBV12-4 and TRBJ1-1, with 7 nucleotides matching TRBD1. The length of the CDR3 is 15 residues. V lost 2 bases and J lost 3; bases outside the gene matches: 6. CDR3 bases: TGTGCCAGCAGTTTACCTGGGACAGCATACACTGAAGCTTTCTTT. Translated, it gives CASSLPGTAYTEAFF.

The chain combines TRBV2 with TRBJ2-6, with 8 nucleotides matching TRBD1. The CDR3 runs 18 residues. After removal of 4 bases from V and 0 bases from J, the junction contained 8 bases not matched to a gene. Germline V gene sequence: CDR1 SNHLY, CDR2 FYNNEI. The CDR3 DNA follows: TGTGCCAGCAGTGGACGGACAGGGAAAATCTCTGGGGCCAACGTCCTGACTTTC. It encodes CASSGRTGKISGANVLTF.

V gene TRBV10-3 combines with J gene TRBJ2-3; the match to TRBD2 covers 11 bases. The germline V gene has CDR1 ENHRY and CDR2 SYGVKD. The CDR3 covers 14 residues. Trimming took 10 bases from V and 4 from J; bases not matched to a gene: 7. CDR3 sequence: CATNVAGGPDTQYF. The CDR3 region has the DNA TGTGCCACAAATGTAGCGGGGGGGCCAGATACGCAGTATTTT.

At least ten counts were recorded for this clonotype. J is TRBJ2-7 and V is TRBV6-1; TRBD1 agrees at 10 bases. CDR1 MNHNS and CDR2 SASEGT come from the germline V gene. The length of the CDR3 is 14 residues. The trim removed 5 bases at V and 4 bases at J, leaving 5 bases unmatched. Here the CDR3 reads CASSLTGGLYEQYF. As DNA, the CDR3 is TGTGCCAGCAGTTTGACAGGGGGCCTGTACGAGCAGTACTTC.

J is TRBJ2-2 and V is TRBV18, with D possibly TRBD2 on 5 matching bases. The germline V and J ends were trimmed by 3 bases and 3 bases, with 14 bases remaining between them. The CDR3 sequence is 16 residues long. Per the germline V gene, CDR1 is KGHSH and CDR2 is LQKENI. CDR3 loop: CASSPRARVDTGELFF. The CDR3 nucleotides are TGTGCCAGCTCACCGCGGGCCCGGGTGGACACCGGGGAGCTGTTTTTT.

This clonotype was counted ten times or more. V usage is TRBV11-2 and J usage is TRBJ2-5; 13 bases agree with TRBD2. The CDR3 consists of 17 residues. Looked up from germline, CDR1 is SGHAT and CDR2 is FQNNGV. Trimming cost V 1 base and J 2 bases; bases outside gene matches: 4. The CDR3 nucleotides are TGTGCCAGCAGCTTAGGGGGACTAGCGGGGTTTCAAGAGACCCAGTACTTC. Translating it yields CASSLGGLAGFQETQYF.

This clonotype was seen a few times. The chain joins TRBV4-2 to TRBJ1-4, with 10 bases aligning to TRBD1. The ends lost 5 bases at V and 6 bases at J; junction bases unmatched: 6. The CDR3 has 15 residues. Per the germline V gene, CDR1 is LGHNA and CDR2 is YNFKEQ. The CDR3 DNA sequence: TGTGCCAGCAGCACTCCGGGACAGGGGTATGAAAAACTGTTTTTT. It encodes CASSTPGQGYEKLFF.

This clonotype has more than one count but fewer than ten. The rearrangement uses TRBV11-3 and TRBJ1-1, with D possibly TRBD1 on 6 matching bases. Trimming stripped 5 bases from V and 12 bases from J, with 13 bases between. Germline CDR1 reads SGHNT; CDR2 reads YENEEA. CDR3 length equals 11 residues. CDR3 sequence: CASSGGGRSFF. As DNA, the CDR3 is TGTGCCAGCAGCGGAGGGGGTAGGTCTTTCTTT.

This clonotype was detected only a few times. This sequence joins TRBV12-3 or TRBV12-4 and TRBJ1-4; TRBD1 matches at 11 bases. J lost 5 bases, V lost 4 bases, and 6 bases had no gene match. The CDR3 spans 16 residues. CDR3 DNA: TGTGCCAGCAGTTCCGGACAGGGGGCTGAGAATGAAAAACTGTTTTTT. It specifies CASSSGQGAENEKLFF.

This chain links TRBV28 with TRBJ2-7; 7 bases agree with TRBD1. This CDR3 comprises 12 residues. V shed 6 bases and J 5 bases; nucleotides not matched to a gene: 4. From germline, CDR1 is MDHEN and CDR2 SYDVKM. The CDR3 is CASRPDRDEQYF. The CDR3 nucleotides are TGTGCCAGCAGGCCTGACAGGGACGAGCAGTACTTC.

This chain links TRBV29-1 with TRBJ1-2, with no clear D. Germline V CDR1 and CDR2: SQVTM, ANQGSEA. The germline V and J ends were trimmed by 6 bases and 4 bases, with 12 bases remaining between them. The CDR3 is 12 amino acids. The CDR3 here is CSVDTDSYGYTF. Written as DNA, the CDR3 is TGCAGCGTGGATACAGACTCCTATGGCTACACCTTC. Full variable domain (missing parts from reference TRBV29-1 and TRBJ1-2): SAVISQKPSRDICQRGTSLTIQCQVDSQVTMMFWYRQQPGQSLTLIATANQGSEATYESGFVIDKFPISRPNLTFSTLTVSNMSPEDSSIYLCSVDTDSYGYTFGSGTRLTVV.

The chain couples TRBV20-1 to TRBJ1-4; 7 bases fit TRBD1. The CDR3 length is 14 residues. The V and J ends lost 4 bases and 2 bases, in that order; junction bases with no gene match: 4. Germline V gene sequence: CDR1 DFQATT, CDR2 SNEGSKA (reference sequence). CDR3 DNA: TGCAGTGCTACGTCGGGACAGACTAATGAAAAACTGTTTTTT. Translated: CSATSGQTNEKLFF.